This is a list of T cell receptor beta chains from one sample in a study of T cell repertoires in cytomegalovirus infection. MiXCR was run by TCRdb on the reads, yielding one entry per CDR3 protein. The sample records around 550,000 distinct CDR3 sequences, 26% being singletons. Material for sequencing was PBMCs. All receptors come from a human donor in good health (CMV status not recorded). Some clones in this sample may be carry-over from other donors' samples. The CDR3 runs from the conserved cysteine through the conserved F or W. Each record gives: clone size, J gene, D gene, V gene, CDR3 protein, CDR3 DNA. A D gene is named only where the DNA matches it firmly. Size tells how often a clone was seen (once, few, many) or the class of an expanded clone, and some rows leave it out.

>-|TRBJ2-2|-|TRBV20-1
CSATGTHNTGELFF
TGCAGTGCTACCGGGACTCACAACACCGGGGAGCTGTTTTTT
>few|TRBJ1-2|TRBD1|TRBV11-3
CASSSMFGTVLYGYTF
TGTGCCAGCAGTTCGATGTTCGGGACAGTTCTTTATGGCTACACCTTC
>many|TRBJ1-4|-|TRBV7-2
CASSLVGRVGEKLFF
TGTGCCAGCAGCTTAGTGGGCAGGGTCGGTGAAAAACTGTTTTTT
>few|TRBJ1-1|-|TRBV30
CAWSVGGNTEAFF
TGTGCCTGGAGTGTAGGGGGGAACACTGAAGCTTTCTTT
>once|TRBJ1-1|TRBD1|TRBV12-3/TRBV12-4
CASTKGRTGAFF
TGTGCCAGCACTAAAGGACGGACAGGAGCTTTCTTT
>-|TRBJ2-6|-|TRBV14
CASSQEGDLGSGANVLTF
TGTGCCAGCAGCCAAGAGGGGGATTTAGGTTCTGGGGCCAACGTCCTGACTTTC
>-|TRBJ2-3|-|TRBV7-9
CASSLSSSPDTQYF
TGTGCCAGCAGCTTATCGTCTAGCCCAGATACGCAGTATTTT
>few|TRBJ1-5|-|TRBV27
CASSPDRKRNQPQHF
TGTGCCAGCAGTCCAGACAGGAAGCGCAATCAGCCCCAGCATTTT
>-|TRBJ1-3|-|TRBV6-5
CASRKGHHTSGNTIYF
TGTGCCAGCAGGAAGGGACATCACACCTCTGGAAACACCATATATTTT
>-|TRBJ2-2|-|TRBV4-1
CASSQGPGTGELFF
TGCGCCAGCAGCCAAGGGCCAGGGACCGGGGAGCTGTTTTTT
>few|TRBJ1-4|-|TRBV19
CASSETGATNEKLFF
TGTGCCAGTAGTGAAACGGGAGCAACTAATGAAAAACTGTTTTTT
>-|TRBJ2-1|-|TRBV10-3
CAISDFGGRNEQFF
TGTGCCATCAGTGATTTCGGGGGGCGAAATGAGCAGTTCTTC
>-|TRBJ2-2|-|TRBV2
CASQYTGELFF
TGTGCCAGCCAGTACACCGGGGAGCTGTTTTTT
>-|TRBJ1-2|-|TRBV7-8
CASSLVRLGRHYGYTF
TGTGCCAGCAGCTTAGTTAGGTTGGGGCGGCACTATGGCTACACCTTC
>many|TRBJ2-1|TRBD1|TRBV7-3
CASSFTSDRGNEQFF
TGTGCCAGCAGCTTCACGTCGGACAGGGGAAATGAGCAGTTCTTC
>few|TRBJ1-6|TRBD1|TRBV7-3
CASSSQGGGGSPLHF
TGTGCCAGCAGCTCTCAGGGGGGGGGAGGTTCACCCCTCCACTTT
>many|TRBJ1-5|-|TRBV12-3/TRBV12-4
CASSTGGGSNQPQHF
TGTGCCAGCAGTACAGGAGGGGGTAGCAATCAGCCCCAGCATTTT
>-|TRBJ1-6|-|TRBV27
CASSSIGSIGVSPLHF
TGTGCCAGCAGTTCCATTGGAAGTATAGGGGTCTCACCCCTCCACTTT
>-|TRBJ1-1|-|TRBV20-1
CSARDLRGMNTEAFF
TGCAGTGCTAGAGATCTAAGGGGGATGAACACTGAAGCTTTCTTT
>-|TRBJ2-2|TRBD2|TRBV5-6
CASSFPGTTRFLHTGELFF
TGTGCCAGCAGCTTTCCCGGGACTACCCGTTTTCTTCACACCGGGGAGCTGTTTTTT
>-|TRBJ2-2|TRBD2|TRBV5-6
CASSFLAGGTNTGELFF
TGTGCCAGCAGCTTCTTAGCGGGAGGGACGAACACCGGGGAGCTGTTTTTT
>-|TRBJ1-6|TRBD1|TRBV28
CASSLVGTGVNSPLHF
TGTGCCAGCAGCCTTGTGGGGACAGGAGTGAATTCACCCCTCCACTTT
>-|TRBJ2-1|TRBD2|TRBV5-4
CASSPEGGGPYNEQFF
TGTGCCAGCAGCCCGGAGGGCGGGGGGCCCTACAATGAGCAGTTCTTC
>many|TRBJ2-3|TRBD2|TRBV7-2
CASSSERGVLSDTQYF
TGTGCCAGCAGCTCTGAGCGGGGGGTATTATCGGATACGCAGTATTTT
>many|TRBJ1-2|TRBD1|TRBV7-2
CASSLLPGQGYGYTF
TGTGCCAGCAGCTTACTTCCGGGACAGGGGTATGGCTACACCTTC
>many|TRBJ2-7|-|TRBV7-6
CASSKVGTAGSAEQYF
TGTGCCAGCAGTAAAGTAGGGACAGCGGGATCGGCCGAGCAGTACTTC
>-|TRBJ1-2|-|TRBV6-2/TRBV6-3
CATTSTGRDSGYTF
TGTGCCACCACCTCGACAGGCAGGGACTCTGGCTACACCTTC
>-|TRBJ1-4|-|TRBV6-5
CASSYSNIGPGEKLFF
TGTGCCAGCAGTTACTCGAATATCGGGCCGGGGGAAAAACTGTTTTTT
>few|TRBJ2-6|-|TRBV11-3
CASSLGQLSGANVLTF
TGTGCCAGCAGCTTAGGCCAGCTCTCTGGGGCCAACGTCCTGACTTTC
>-|TRBJ2-4|-|TRBV4-3
CASSQDALRDRFDSLAKNIQYF
TGCGCCAGCAGCCAAGATGCCCTACGAGACAGGTTTGATTCGCTAGCCAAAAACATTCAGTACTTC
>-|TRBJ1-2|-|TRBV27
CASTTSGKRGYTF
TGTGCCAGCACGACCTCAGGGAAGAGGGGCTACACCTTC
>-|TRBJ2-1|-|TRBV23-1
CASSQWIDSYNEQFF
TGCGCCAGCAGTCAATGGATCGACTCCTACAATGAGCAGTTCTTC
>once|TRBJ1-1|-|TRBV20-1
CSPRDGRGEGTEAFF
TGCAGTCCTAGAGATGGAAGGGGAGAGGGCACTGAAGCTTTCTTT
>many|TRBJ2-7|TRBD2|TRBV7-2
CASSLAGLAAYEQYF
TGTGCCAGCAGCTTAGCCGGACTAGCGGCCTACGAGCAGTACTTC
>-|TRBJ2-1|-|TRBV5-4
CASSAVEINEQFF
TGTGCCAGCAGCGCCGTCGAGATTAATGAGCAGTTCTTC
>-|TRBJ1-6|TRBD1|TRBV12-3/TRBV12-4
CASSPWDRGVRSPLHF
TGTGCCAGCAGTCCTTGGGACAGGGGAGTTCGGTCACCCCTCCACTTT
>few|TRBJ2-1|TRBD2|TRBV6-2/TRBV6-3
CASRTSGSTTEQFF
TGTGCCAGCAGGACTAGCGGGAGTACCACTGAGCAGTTCTTC
>-|TRBJ2-7|TRBD2|TRBV24-1
CATSDSRTTSGQRYEQYF
TGTGCCACCAGTGATTCCCGAACTACTAGCGGGCAACGCTACGAGCAGTACTTC
>many|TRBJ2-5|TRBD2|TRBV7-8
CASSSLAGGPRETQYF
TGTGCCAGCAGCTCACTAGCGGGAGGGCCGAGGGAGACCCAGTACTTC
>few|TRBJ2-1|TRBD2|TRBV27
CASSPTQLAGGDEQFF
TGTGCCAGCAGCCCTACCCAACTAGCGGGAGGCGATGAGCAGTTCTTC
>once|TRBJ2-3|-|TRBV7-3
CASNPQVSGFHTDKQYF
TGTGCCAGCAATCCGCAGGTCAGCGGGTTTCACACAGATAAGCAGTATTTT
>many|TRBJ2-1|-|TRBV7-2
CASSLQVGQPEQFF
TGTGCCAGCAGCCTCCAAGTTGGGCAACCGGAGCAGTTCTTC
>-|TRBJ2-1|-|TRBV12-3/TRBV12-4
CASSPGPNNEQFF
TGTGCCAGCAGTCCGGGACCCAACAATGAGCAGTTCTTC
>few|TRBJ2-2|-|TRBV2
CASSEHTGELFF
TGTGCCAGCAGTGAACACACCGGGGAGCTGTTTTTT
>-|TRBJ2-1|TRBD2|TRBV6-2/TRBV6-3
CASSYRIRLAGGGNEQFF
TGTGCCAGCAGTTACCGCATTAGACTAGCGGGAGGTGGCAATGAGCAGTTCTTC
>few|TRBJ2-1|TRBD2|TRBV19
CASSPPSGRALEQFF
TGTGCCAGTAGTCCCCCCAGCGGGAGGGCCCTTGAGCAGTTCTTC
>few|TRBJ2-1|-|TRBV4-1
CASSQDPASAYNEQFF
TGCGCCAGCAGCCAAGATCCAGCTTCGGCCTACAATGAGCAGTTCTTC
>-|TRBJ1-6|-|TRBV12-5
CASGLFWGVQKIRYSSPLHF
TGTGCTAGTGGCCTCTTCTGGGGGGTCCAGAAAATACGGTATAGTTCACCCCTCCACTTT